Below, 15 T cell receptor beta chains from the same sample are listed, as sequenced in a study of blood T cell repertoires in COVID-19. TCRdb's copy holds only in-frame clones and misses some; the assay was immunoSEQ multiplex PCR. The sample shows about 180,000 clones, 88% of them seen only once. Sequences were obtained from peripheral blood. The source of these receptors is a woman aged 25 to 39 with acute or convalescent COVID-19.

The gene calls are TRBV2 and TRBJ1-2; D call uncertain. This CDR3 is built from 11 residues. V lost 8 bases, J lost 8 bases, and 12 bases lay in between. Germline V gene data show CDR1 as SNHLY and CDR2 as FYNNEI. In DNA form, the CDR3 reads TGTGCCAGCCTTCCTGATAGCGGCTACACCTTC. Translation gives CASLPDSGYTF.

The DNA for the CDR3 is TGTGCCAGCAGTCCGGACAGGGTTACTGAGCAGTTCTTC. Its protein is CASSPDRVTEQFF. This chain joins TRBV12-3 or TRBV12-4 and TRBJ2-1, with 8 bases lining up with TRBD1. The trim removed 5 bases at V and 9 bases at J, leaving 6 bases unmatched. The CDR3 has 13 amino acids.

This clone occurred a few times. The V call is TRBV6-1, the J call TRBJ1-1, with 9 bases lining up with TRBD1. J gave up 7 bases and V 3 bases, and 3 bases lay outside the gene matches. Germline loops: CDR1 MNHNS, CDR2 SASEGT. The CDR3 is 13 amino acids. In DNA form, the CDR3 reads TGTGCCAGCAGTGAGGGACAGGGAGATGAAGCTTTCTTT. Translating it yields CASSEGQGDEAFF.

V is TRBV10-3 and J is TRBJ2-5; possibly TRBD2 for D (6 bases). V lost 0 bases to trimming and J lost 2 bases, with 10 bases between them. CDR1 is ENHRY and CDR2 is SYGVKD in the germline V gene. CDR3 size: 15 residues. The CDR3 protein is CAISESSGRQETQYF. CDR3 DNA: TGTGCCATCAGTGAGTCTAGCGGCAGACAAGAGACCCAGTACTTC.

The chain recombines TRBV12-3 or TRBV12-4 with TRBJ1-2; TRBD1 agrees at 7 bases. V lost 4 bases and J lost 14; bases outside the gene matches: 13. CDR3 size: 13 residues. CDR3 loop: CASSSPGQSFITF. The CDR3 nucleotides read TGTGCCAGCAGTTCCCCGGGACAGTCTTTTATAACCTTC.

This chain links TRBV11-3 with TRBJ2-1; TRBD2 aligns across 10 bases. V was clipped by 6 bases and J by 4 bases; unmatched bases: 3. The germline CDR1 and CDR2 sequences are SGHNT and YENEEA. The CDR3 length is 14 residues. CDR3 in amino acids: CASRPSGSYNEQFF. CDR3 coding DNA: TGTGCCAGCAGACCTAGCGGGAGTTACAATGAGCAGTTCTTC. Combining the CDR3 with reference TRBV11-3 and TRBJ2-1 gives the whole variable domain EAGVVQSPRYKIIEKKQPVAFWCNPISGHNTLYWYLQNLGQGPELLIRYENEEAVDDSQLPKDRFSAERLKGVDSTLKIQPAELGDSAVYLCASRPSGSYNEQFFGPGTRLTVL.

This chain links TRBV7-8 with TRBJ1-5, with unresolved D. Germline V gives CDR1 SGHVS, CDR2 FQNEAQ. Trimming removed 1 base from V and 0 bases from J, with 7 bases in between. This CDR3 is built from 15 residues. This CDR3 reads CASSLGLSSNQPQHF. Written as DNA, the CDR3 is TGTGCCAGCAGCTTAGGATTGAGTAGCAATCAGCCCCAGCATTTT.

This clone is termed medium-sized (0.01 to 0.1%). The chain combines TRBV30 with TRBJ1-5; D not resolved. In germline, CDR1 is GTSNPN, CDR2 SVGIG (reference sequence). Trimming took off 1 base at V and 4 bases at J, with 8 bases between the two ends. The CDR3 spans 13 residues. The chain's CDR3 is CAWSASPNQPQHF. For the CDR3, the DNA is TGTGCCTGGAGTGCGAGCCCGAATCAGCCCCAGCATTTT.

In the case of this clone: At the DNA level, this CDR3 is encoded by other sequences in the same sample as well. This chain uses TRBV28 with TRBJ2-7, with D unclear. V shed 6 bases and J shed 0 bases, with 3 bases lying between them. The length of the CDR3 is 11 residues. Germline CDR1 is MDHEN and CDR2 is SYDVKM. Here the CDR3 DNA reads TGTGCCAGCAGCTCCTCCTACGAGCAGTACTTC. Amino acid sequence: CASSSSYEQYF.

The chain recombines TRBV29-1 with TRBJ2-7; 10 bases match TRBD2. CDR1 and CDR2 (germline): SQVTM, ANQGSEA. V shed 4 bases, J shed 4 bases, and the junction held 4 bases outside the gene matches. This CDR3 contains 13 residues. The CDR3 spells CSVASGSFYEQYF. The CDR3 DNA reads TGCAGCGTTGCTAGCGGGAGCTTTTACGAGCAGTACTTC.

V is TRBV21-1 and J is TRBJ1-2. TRBV21-1 represents a pseudogene. This CDR3 has 12 residues. This CDR3 reads CASQKTRGGYTF. CDR3 nucleotides: TGTGCCAGCCAGAAGACCCGAGGGGGCTACACCTTC.

The chain links TRBV11-2 to TRBJ1-1; D remains ambiguous. The CDR3 sequence is 14 residues long. Germline V gene data show CDR1 as SGHAT and CDR2 as FQNNGV. The V gene lost 3 bases and the J gene lost 4 bases, with 12 bases spanning the gap. CDR3 in amino acids: CASSFNLAGTEAFF. CDR3 DNA sequence: TGTGCCAGCAGCTTTAATCTCGCGGGCACTGAAGCTTTCTTT.

This chain joins TRBV6-5 and TRBJ2-2; perhaps TRBD1 as D (5 bases). Trimming stripped 2 bases from V and 0 bases from J, with 7 bases between. Germline values: CDR1 MNHEY, CDR2 SVGAGI. This CDR3 is built from 15 residues. This CDR3 reads CASSYQTANTGELFF. The CDR3 nucleotides read TGTGCCAGCAGTTACCAGACAGCGAACACCGGGGAGCTGTTTTTT.

This clone has more than one count but fewer than ten. This rearrangement joins TRBV2 to TRBJ1-2, with D tentatively TRBD1 (6 bases). This CDR3 comprises 15 residues. V was clipped by 6 bases and J by 8 bases, with 22 bases between them. The germline V gene encodes CDR1 SNHLY and CDR2 FYNNEI. For the CDR3, the DNA is TGTGCCAGCAGAAGGACAGATACGGGGGGATCGGGCTACACCTTC. It encodes CASRRTDTGGSGYTF.

V is TRBV29-1 and J is TRBJ1-2; D is possibly TRBD1 (6 bases). CDR1 and CDR2 (germline): SQVTM, ANQGSEA. The CDR3 runs 13 residues. Trimming pared 6 bases from V and 2 bases from J, leaving 13 bases between. The DNA for the CDR3 is TGCAGCGTAATCCCACAGGGCAACTATGGCTACACCTTC. It codes for CSVIPQGNYGYTF.